A single sample is the source of the 20 T cell receptor beta chains below, sequenced in a study of blood T cell repertoires in COVID-19. Sequencing used immunoSEQ multiplex PCR; TCRdb keeps in-frame clones, though not all of them. The sample contains some 200,000 clones, 88% of which appear only once. The sequencing sample was made of peripheral blood. The origin of the receptors is a middle-aged man with active or convalescent COVID-19.

This clone was observed many times. The rearrangement links TRBV28 to TRBJ2-5, with TRBD1 identical over 7 bases. Trimming removed 6 bases from V and 3 bases from J; junction bases left unmatched: 4. The CDR3 runs 13 residues. Germline assignment: CDR1 MDHEN and CDR2 SYDVKM. CDR3 residues: CASRFGQEETQYF. DNA of the CDR3: TGTGCCAGCAGATTCGGACAGGAAGAGACCCAGTACTTC.

CDR3 protein: CASSQAWTGSRIAFF. The CDR3 nucleotides read TGCGCCAGCAGTCAGGCCTGGACAGGGTCCCGAATAGCTTTCTTT. V and J are TRBV23-1 and TRBJ1-1; 8 bases map to TRBD1. Being an ORF, TRBV23-1 has a function that is uncertain. CDR3 length: 15 amino acids. V shed 3 bases and J 10 bases; nucleotides not matched to a gene: 13.

This clone was found once. The V gene is TRBV5-8, the J gene TRBJ1-6; the D gene is possibly TRBD1 (6 bases). Between the trimmed V and J ends, which lost 3 bases and 4 bases, there was a span of 11 bases. Looked up from germline, CDR1 is SGHTS and CDR2 is YDEGEE. CDR3 size: 15 residues. As DNA, the CDR3 is TGTGCCAGCAGCTCCGGGAGGGGGTATAATTCACCCCTCCACTTT. It yields the protein CASSSGRGYNSPLHF.

The chain uses TRBV5-1 and TRBJ2-3; possibly TRBD1 for D (6 bases). The CDR3 totals 17 residues. CDR1 and CDR2 from the germline V gene are SGHRS and YFSETQ. Trimming took 3 bases from V and 4 from J, leaving 21 bases between them. The CDR3 is CASSWGRTVLGPDTQYF. The CDR3 bases are TGCGCCAGCAGCTGGGGGCGGACAGTCCTAGGACCAGATACGCAGTATTTT.

The rearrangement links TRBV12-5 to TRBJ2-3; 8 bases match TRBD1. The CDR3 length is 15 residues. The germline V gene has CDR1 LGHNT and CDR2 FRNRAP. V was pared by 5 bases and J by 4 bases, with 8 bases of the junction left unmatched. The CDR3 protein is CASGTSRGLADTQYF. CDR3 nucleotides: TGTGCTAGTGGTACCAGCAGGGGGCTGGCAGATACGCAGTATTTT.

Only one count was recorded for this clone. The V gene is TRBV5-1, the J gene TRBJ1-2; 7 bases match TRBD1. This CDR3 region has 18 residues. CDR1 is SGHRS and CDR2 is YFSETQ in the germline V gene. With 4 bases clipped from V and 4 bases from J, the junction kept 19 bases outside the gene matches. CDR3 residues: CASSDTVSTGKTGYGYTF. In DNA, the CDR3 is TGCGCCAGCAGCGATACGGTGTCGACAGGGAAGACGGGCTATGGCTACACCTTC.

This chain joins TRBV3-1 (or the pseudogene TRBV3-2) and TRBJ2-1; 15 nucleotides agree with TRBD2. Germline V lookup: CDR1 LGHDT, CDR2 YNNKEL (reference sequence). V lost 4 bases, J lost 10 bases, and 11 bases stayed unmatched. The CDR3 extends over 17 amino acids. This CDR3 is CASSPWTSGGDLGEQFF. The CDR3, as DNA: TGTGCCAGCAGCCCGTGGACTAGCGGGGGGGATTTGGGCGAGCAGTTCTTC.

The V call is TRBV2, the J call TRBJ1-1; 8 positions agree with TRBD1. Per the germline V gene, CDR1 is SNHLY and CDR2 is FYNNEI. V lost 5 bases and J lost 4; bases outside the gene matches: 12. The CDR3 is made up of 16 amino acids. Here the CDR3 reads CASSQPGGTGGTEAFF. DNA for the CDR3: TGTGCCAGCAGTCAACCAGGCGGAACAGGGGGCACTGAAGCTTTCTTT.

The chain joins TRBV7-8 to TRBJ1-1; maybe TRBD1 (6 bases). Trimming left V 7 bases short and J 9 bases short, with 18 bases between. The CDR3 consists of 13 residues. Germline V gene sequence: CDR1 SGHVS, CDR2 FQNEAQ. The CDR3 DNA is TGTGCCAGCATTGGGTCCAAGCAGGGGCAAGCTTTCTTT. This encodes CASIGSKQGQAFF.

This clone was detected a few times. The chain carries TRBV4-2 and TRBJ2-5; 7 bases line up with TRBD1. Unmatched junction bases numbered 9, after V lost 2 bases and J lost 9 bases. CDR3 length: 14 amino acids. Germline V lookup: CDR1 LGHNA, CDR2 YNFKEQ. This CDR3 reads CASSQPGTDSPQYF. CDR3 sequence (DNA): TGTGCCAGCAGCCAACCCGGGACAGACAGTCCCCAGTACTTC.

J is TRBJ1-2 and V is TRBV19; D ambiguous. CDR3 length: 12 residues. Germline V gene sequence: CDR1 LNHDA, CDR2 SQIVND (reference sequence). V lost 5 bases to trimming and J lost 6 bases, with 10 bases between them. The CDR3 here is CASSWARDGYTF. CDR3 DNA: TGTGCCAGTAGTTGGGCACGTGATGGCTACACCTTC.

The chain combines TRBV14 with TRBJ1-2, with no clear D. This CDR3 contains 13 residues. V was trimmed by 4 bases and J by 4 bases, leaving 10 bases between them. Per germline, CDR1 SGHDN and CDR2 FVKESK. CDR3 DNA: TGTGCCAGCAGCCCCACTGAGGGCTATGGCTACACCTTC. This codes for CASSPTEGYGYTF.

The chain joins TRBV7-7 to TRBJ2-7; 8 bases align to TRBD2. CDR3 size: 15 residues. Per germline, CDR1 SSHAT and CDR2 FNYEAQ (reference sequence). This CDR3 reads CASSASGSRGYEQYF. The CDR3 DNA sequence: TGTGCTAGCTCCGCCAGCGGGAGTCGGGGCTACGAGCAGTACTTC.

This clone appeared a single time. The J gene is TRBJ1-1, the V gene TRBV2, with TRBD1 identical over 7 bases. After removal of 4 bases from V and 5 bases from J, the junction contained 10 bases not matched to a gene. Germline V CDR1 and CDR2: SNHLY, FYNNEI. The CDR3 spans 15 residues. This CDR3 reads CASSGTGQGGTEAFF. Here the CDR3 DNA reads TGTGCCAGCAGTGGGACTGGGCAGGGGGGAACTGAAGCTTTCTTT.

This clone was found once. The chain couples TRBV5-1 to TRBJ2-1; D is perhaps TRBD1 (7 bases). CDR3 length: 15 amino acids. Germline V gene data show CDR1 as SGHRS and CDR2 as YFSETQ. V was clipped by 5 bases and J by 6 bases, with 18 bases between them. CDR3 sequence reads: CASRRDSQGGNEQFF. Here the CDR3 DNA reads TGCGCCAGCAGGCGGGACAGCCAGGGGGGCAATGAGCAGTTCTTC.

Only one count was recorded for this clone. The gene calls are TRBV5-1 and TRBJ1-1, with D possibly being TRBD1 (6 bases). The ends were cut back, 4 bases at V and 3 bases at J, with 16 bases in the middle. The CDR3 is 15 residues long. Germline loops: CDR1 SGHRS, CDR2 YFSETQ. CDR3 loop: CASSTNTGYDTEAFF. CDR3 in DNA: TGCGCCAGCAGCACTAATACAGGGTACGACACTGAAGCTTTCTTT.

The V gene is TRBV28, the J gene TRBJ2-2, with a possible D match to TRBD1 (5 bases). The CDR3 is 15 amino acids. The germline gives CDR1 MDHEN, CDR2 SYDVKM. Trimming pared 3 bases from V and 1 base from J, leaving 9 bases between. The CDR3 region is CASSLGHRNTGELFF. DNA of the CDR3: TGTGCCAGCAGTTTGGGGCATAGGAACACCGGGGAGCTGTTTTTT.

J is TRBJ1-1 and V is TRBV3-1 (or the pseudogene TRBV3-2); D ambiguous. Germline CDR1 LGHDT, CDR2 YNNKEL (reference sequence). CDR3 size: 13 residues. The V gene lost 5 bases and the J gene lost 8 bases, with 15 bases spanning the gap. DNA for the CDR3: TGTGCCAGCAGCGCGGAGATGCGGGGAGAAGCTTTCTTT. Translation gives CASSAEMRGEAFF.

The CDR3 sequence: CASSSRLAGGETQYF. In nucleotides, the CDR3 is TGTGCCAGCAGCTCCCGGCTAGCGGGGGGAGAGACCCAGTACTTC. The chain combines TRBV11-3 with TRBJ2-5; 11 bases match TRBD2. From germline, CDR1 is SGHNT and CDR2 YENEEA. This CDR3 spans 15 amino acids. The V and J ends lost 4 bases and 4 bases, in that order; junction bases with no gene match: 5.

This clone occurred once. J is TRBJ2-1 and V is TRBV7-9; 7 bases fit TRBD2. The germline gives CDR1 SEHNR, CDR2 FQNEAQ (reference sequence). The CDR3 consists of 16 residues. Trimming removed 8 bases from V and 2 bases from J; junction bases left unmatched: 12. The CDR3: CASVSGRAFAYNEQFF. CDR3 nucleotides: TGTGCCAGCGTCTCGGGGAGGGCCTTCGCCTACAATGAGCAGTTCTTC.